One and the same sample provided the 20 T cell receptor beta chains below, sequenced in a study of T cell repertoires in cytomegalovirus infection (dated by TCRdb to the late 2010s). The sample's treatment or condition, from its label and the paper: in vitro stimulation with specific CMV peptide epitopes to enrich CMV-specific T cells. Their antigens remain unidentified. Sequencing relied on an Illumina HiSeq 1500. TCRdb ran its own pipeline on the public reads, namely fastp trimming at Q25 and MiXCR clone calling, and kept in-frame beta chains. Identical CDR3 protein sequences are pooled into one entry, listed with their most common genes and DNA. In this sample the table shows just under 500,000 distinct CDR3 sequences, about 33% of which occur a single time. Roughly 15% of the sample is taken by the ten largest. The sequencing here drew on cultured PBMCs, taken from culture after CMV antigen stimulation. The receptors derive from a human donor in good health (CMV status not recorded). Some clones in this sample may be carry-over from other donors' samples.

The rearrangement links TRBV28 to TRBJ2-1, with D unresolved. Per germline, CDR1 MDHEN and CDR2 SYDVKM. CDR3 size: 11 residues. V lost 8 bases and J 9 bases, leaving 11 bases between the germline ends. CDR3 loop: CASSTQVEQFF. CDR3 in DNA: TGTGCCAGCTCAACCCAGGTTGAGCAGTTCTTC.

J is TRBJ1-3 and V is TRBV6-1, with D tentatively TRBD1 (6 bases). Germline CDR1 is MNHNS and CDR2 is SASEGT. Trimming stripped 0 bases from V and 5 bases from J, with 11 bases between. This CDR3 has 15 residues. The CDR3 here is CASSEADSTRNTIYF. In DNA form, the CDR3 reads TGTGCCAGCAGTGAAGCGGACAGCACCCGAAACACCATATATTTT.

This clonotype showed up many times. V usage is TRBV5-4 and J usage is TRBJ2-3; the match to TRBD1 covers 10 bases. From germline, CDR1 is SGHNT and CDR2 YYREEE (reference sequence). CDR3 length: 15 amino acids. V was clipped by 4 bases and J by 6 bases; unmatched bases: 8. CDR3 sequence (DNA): TGTGCCAGCAGCCTCGACAGGGGGCGTAGCGATACGCAGTATTTT. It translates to CASSLDRGRSDTQYF.

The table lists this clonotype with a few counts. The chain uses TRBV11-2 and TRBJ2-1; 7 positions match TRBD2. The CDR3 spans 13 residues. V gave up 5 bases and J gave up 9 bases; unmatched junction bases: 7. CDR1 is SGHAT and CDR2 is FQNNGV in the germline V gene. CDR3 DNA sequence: TGTGCCAGCAGCATCCGACTAGCTACTGAGCAGTTCTTC. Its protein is CASSIRLATEQFF.

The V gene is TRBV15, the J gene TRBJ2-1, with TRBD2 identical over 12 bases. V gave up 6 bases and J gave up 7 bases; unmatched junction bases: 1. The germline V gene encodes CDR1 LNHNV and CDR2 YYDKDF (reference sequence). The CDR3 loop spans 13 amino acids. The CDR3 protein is CATRTSGGNEQFF. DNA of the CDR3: TGTGCCACCAGGACTAGCGGGGGAAATGAGCAGTTCTTC.

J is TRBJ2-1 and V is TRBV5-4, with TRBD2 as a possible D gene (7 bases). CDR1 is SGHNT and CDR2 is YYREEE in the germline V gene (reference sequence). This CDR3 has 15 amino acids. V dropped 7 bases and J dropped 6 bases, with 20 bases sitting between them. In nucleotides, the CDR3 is TGTGCCAGCTGGCGGGGGACACCAGGCCGCAATGAGCAGTTCTTC. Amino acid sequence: CASWRGTPGRNEQFF.

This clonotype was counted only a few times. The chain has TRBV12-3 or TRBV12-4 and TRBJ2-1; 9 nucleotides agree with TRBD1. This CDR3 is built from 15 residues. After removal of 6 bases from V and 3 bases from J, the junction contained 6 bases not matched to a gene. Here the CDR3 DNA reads TGTGCCAGCAGGTCGACAGGGGGTGACTACAATGAGCAGTTCTTC. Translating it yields CASRSTGGDYNEQFF.

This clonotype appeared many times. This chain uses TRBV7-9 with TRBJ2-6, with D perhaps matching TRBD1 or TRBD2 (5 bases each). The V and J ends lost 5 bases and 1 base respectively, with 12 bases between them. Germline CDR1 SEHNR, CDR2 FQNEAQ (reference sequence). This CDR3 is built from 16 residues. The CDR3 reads CASSRDGASGANVLTF. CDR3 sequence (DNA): TGTGCCAGCAGCCGGGACGGAGCGTCTGGGGCCAACGTCCTGACTTTC.

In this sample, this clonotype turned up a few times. The CDR3 sequence: CSASSGTSGSVSPDTQYF. CDR3 nucleotide sequence: TGCAGTGCTTCCTCCGGGACTAGCGGGAGTGTATCCCCAGATACGCAGTATTTT. The chain has TRBV20-1 and TRBJ2-3; TRBD2 matches 14 bases. The V gene end was trimmed by 5 bases and the J gene end by 4 bases; junction bases not matched to a gene: 14. Germline V gene sequence: CDR1 DFQATT, CDR2 SNEGSKA (reference sequence). This CDR3 contains 18 residues.

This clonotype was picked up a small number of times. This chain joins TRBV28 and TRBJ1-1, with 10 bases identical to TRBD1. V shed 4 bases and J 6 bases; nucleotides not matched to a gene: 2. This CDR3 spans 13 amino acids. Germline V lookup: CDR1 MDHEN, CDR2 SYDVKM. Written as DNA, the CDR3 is TGTGCCAGCAGTTCAGGACAGGGGGCTGAAGCTTTCTTT. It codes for CASSSGQGAEAFF.

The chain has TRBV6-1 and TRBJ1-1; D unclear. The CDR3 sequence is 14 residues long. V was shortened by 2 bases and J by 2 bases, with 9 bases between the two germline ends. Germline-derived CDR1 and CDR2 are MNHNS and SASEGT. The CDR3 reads CASSEIFRNTEAFF. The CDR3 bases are TGTGCCAGCAGTGAAATTTTTAGAAACACTGAAGCTTTCTTT.

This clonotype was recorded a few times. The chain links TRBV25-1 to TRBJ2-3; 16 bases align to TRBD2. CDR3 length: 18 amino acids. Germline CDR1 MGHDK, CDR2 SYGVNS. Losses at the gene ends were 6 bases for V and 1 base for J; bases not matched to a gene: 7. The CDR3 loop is CASSSGTSGRAGTDTQYF. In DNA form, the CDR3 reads TGTGCCAGCAGCTCCGGGACTAGCGGGAGGGCGGGCACAGATACGCAGTATTTT.

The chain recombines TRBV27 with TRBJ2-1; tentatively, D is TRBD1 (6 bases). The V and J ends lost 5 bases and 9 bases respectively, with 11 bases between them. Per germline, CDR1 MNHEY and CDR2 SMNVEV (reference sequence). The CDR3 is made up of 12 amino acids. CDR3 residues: CASSHRDAEQFF. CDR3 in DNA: TGTGCCAGCAGTCACAGGGACGCTGAGCAGTTCTTC.

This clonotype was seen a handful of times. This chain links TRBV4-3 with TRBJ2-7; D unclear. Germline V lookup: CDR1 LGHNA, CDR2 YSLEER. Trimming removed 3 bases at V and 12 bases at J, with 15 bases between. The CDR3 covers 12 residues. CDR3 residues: CASSHPGRPLYF. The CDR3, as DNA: TGCGCCAGCAGCCACCCCGGAAGGCCCCTGTACTTC.

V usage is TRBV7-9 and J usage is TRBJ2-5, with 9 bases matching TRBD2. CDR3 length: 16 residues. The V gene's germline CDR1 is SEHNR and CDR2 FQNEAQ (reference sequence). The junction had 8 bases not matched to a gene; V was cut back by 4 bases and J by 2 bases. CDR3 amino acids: CASSWNRAGGQETQYF. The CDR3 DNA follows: TGTGCCAGCAGCTGGAACAGGGCGGGGGGGCAAGAGACCCAGTACTTC.

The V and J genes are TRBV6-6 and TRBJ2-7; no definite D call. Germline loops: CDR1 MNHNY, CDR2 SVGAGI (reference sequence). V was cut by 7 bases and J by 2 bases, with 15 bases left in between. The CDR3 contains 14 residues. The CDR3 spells CASKVEPGAYEQYF. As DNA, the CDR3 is TGTGCCAGCAAGGTTGAACCTGGGGCCTACGAGCAGTACTTC.

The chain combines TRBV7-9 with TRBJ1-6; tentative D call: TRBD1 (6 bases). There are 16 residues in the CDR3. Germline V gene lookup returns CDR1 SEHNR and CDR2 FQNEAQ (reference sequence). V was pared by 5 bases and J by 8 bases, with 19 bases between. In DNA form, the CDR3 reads TGTGCCAGCAGCCAAAAAAAGACAGGCGGCTATTCACCCCTCCACTTT. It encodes CASSQKKTGGYSPLHF.

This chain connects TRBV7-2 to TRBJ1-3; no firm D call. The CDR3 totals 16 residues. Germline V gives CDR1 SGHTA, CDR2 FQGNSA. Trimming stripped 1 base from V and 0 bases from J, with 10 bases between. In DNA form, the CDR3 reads TGTGCCAGCAGCTTAGTACGACCCCACTCTGGAAACACCATATATTTT. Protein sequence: CASSLVRPHSGNTIYF. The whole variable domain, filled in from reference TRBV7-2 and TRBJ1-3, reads GAGVSQSPSNKVTEKGKDVELRCDPISGHTALYWYRQSLGQGLEFLIYFQGNSAPDKSGLPSDRFSAERTGGSVSTLTIQRTQQEDSAVYLCASSLVRPHSGNTIYFGEGSWLTVV.

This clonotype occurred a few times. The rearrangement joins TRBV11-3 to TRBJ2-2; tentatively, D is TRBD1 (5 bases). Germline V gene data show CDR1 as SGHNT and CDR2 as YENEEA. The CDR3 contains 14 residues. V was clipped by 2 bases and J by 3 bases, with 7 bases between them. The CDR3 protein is CASSLRQYTGELFF. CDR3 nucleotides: TGTGCCAGCAGCTTAAGACAGTACACCGGGGAGCTGTTTTTT.

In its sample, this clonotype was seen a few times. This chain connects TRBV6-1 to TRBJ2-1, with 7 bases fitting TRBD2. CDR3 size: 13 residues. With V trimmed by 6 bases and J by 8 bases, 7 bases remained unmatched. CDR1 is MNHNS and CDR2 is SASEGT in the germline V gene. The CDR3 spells CASSAGEGYEQFF. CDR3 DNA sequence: TGTGCCAGCAGCGCGGGGGAGGGATATGAGCAGTTCTTC.